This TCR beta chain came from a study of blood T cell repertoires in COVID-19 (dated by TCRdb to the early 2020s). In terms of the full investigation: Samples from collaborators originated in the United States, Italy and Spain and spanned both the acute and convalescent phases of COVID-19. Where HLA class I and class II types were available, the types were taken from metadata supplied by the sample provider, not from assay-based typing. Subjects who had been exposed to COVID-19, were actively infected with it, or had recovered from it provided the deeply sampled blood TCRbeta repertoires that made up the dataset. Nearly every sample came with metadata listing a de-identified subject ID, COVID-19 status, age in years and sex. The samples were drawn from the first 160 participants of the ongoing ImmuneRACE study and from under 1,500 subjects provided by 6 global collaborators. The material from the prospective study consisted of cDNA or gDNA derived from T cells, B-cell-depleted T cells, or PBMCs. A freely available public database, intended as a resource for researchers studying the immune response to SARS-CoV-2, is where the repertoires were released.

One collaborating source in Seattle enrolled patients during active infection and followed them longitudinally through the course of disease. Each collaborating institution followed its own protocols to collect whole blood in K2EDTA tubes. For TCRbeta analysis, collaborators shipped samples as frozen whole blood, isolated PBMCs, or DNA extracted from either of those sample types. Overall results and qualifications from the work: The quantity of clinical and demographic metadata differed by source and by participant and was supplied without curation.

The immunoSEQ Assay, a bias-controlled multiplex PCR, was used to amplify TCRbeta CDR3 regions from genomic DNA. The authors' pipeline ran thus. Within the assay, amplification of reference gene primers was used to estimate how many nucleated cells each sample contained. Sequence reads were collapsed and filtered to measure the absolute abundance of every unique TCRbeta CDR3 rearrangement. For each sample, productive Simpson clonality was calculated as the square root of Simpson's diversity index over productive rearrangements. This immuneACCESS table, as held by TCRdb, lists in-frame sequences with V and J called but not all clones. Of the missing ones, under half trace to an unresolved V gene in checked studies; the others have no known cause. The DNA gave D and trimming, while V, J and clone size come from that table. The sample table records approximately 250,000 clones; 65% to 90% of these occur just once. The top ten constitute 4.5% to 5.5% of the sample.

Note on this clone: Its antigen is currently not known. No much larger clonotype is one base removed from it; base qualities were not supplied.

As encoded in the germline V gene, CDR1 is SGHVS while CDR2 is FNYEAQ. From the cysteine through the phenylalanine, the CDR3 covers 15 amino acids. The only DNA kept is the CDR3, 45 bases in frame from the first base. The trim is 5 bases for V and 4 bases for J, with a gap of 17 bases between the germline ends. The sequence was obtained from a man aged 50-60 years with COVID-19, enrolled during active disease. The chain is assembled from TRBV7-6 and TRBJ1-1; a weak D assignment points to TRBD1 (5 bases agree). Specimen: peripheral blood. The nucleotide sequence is TGTGCCAGCAGCCCTAGCGGGGGAGGGCGCACTGAAGCTTTCTTT. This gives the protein CASSPSGGGRTEAFF.